One and the same sample provided the 9 T cell receptor beta chains below, sequenced in a study of early T cells in non-severe SARS-CoV-2 infection (dated by TCRdb to about 2021). Libraries came from 5' RACE. The listed sequencing device is NextSeq 500. TCRdb's own reprocessing of the public reads used fastp at Q25 and MiXCR and kept productive beta chains. One record per CDR3 amino acid sequence lists the most common genes and DNA. The sample data list tens of thousands of distinct CDR3 sequences, and around 10% of these were observed just once. The leading ten clones occupy less than 3% of the sample. The sample consisted of whole blood. These receptors came from an adult who was a healthcare worker with PCR-confirmed SARS-CoV-2 infection or an uninfected control (not recorded which).

This clonotype was counted ten times or more. V gene TRBV10-1 combines with J gene TRBJ2-1; 8 bases line up with TRBD2. Germline loops: CDR1 WNHNN, CDR2 SYGVQD (reference sequence). This CDR3 has 14 residues. V trimming: 4 bases; J trimming: 9 bases; junction bases outside the gene matches: 8. The CDR3 DNA reads TGCGCCAGCAGTGCCCGGGGACTAGGCGTTGAGCAGTTCTTC. This sequence encodes CASSARGLGVEQFF.

The chain combines TRBV7-2 with TRBJ2-7, with TRBD2 matching over 10 bases. The V gene's germline CDR1 is SGHTA and CDR2 FQGNSA. The CDR3 runs to 18 residues. Trimming removed 5 bases from V and 2 bases from J; junction bases left unmatched: 15. CDR3 sequence reads: CASSRDRPLAGATYEQYF. For the CDR3, the DNA is TGTGCCAGCAGCAGAGACCGCCCCCTAGCGGGGGCTACCTACGAGCAGTACTTC.

In its sample, this clonotype was seen many times. V is TRBV6-1 and J is TRBJ2-1; 9 bases line up with TRBD2. Germline-derived CDR1 and CDR2 are MNHNS and SASEGT. Unmatched junction bases numbered 5, after V lost 2 bases and J lost 3 bases. The CDR3 spans 16 residues. As DNA, the CDR3 is TGTGCCAGCAGTGAACGGGGTAGCGGGGGCTACAATGAGCAGTTCTTC. This sequence encodes CASSERGSGGYNEQFF.

This clonotype was seen only a few times. The genes are TRBV28 and TRBJ1-5; 10 nucleotides line up with TRBD1. The junction had 2 bases not matched to a gene; V was cut back by 6 bases and J by 0 bases. From germline, CDR1 is MDHEN and CDR2 SYDVKM. The CDR3 runs 15 residues. CDR3 in amino acids: CASRGTGDSNQPQHF. For the CDR3, the DNA is TGTGCCAGCAGGGGGACAGGGGATAGCAATCAGCCCCAGCATTTT.

This clonotype was detected many times. This chain joins TRBV7-3 and TRBJ2-5; perhaps D is TRBD1 or TRBD2 (5 bases each). Trimming took off 5 bases at V and 5 bases at J, with 12 bases between the two ends. Per germline, CDR1 SGHTA and CDR2 FQGTGA. The CDR3 sequence is 13 residues long. CDR3 region: CASSRGPEETQYF. In DNA, the CDR3 is TGTGCCAGCAGCAGGGGACCTGAGGAGACCCAGTACTTC. Combining the CDR3 with reference TRBV7-3 and TRBJ2-5 gives the whole variable domain GAGVSQTPSNKVTEKGKYVELRCDPISGHTALYWYRQSLGQGPEFLIYFQGTGAADDSGLPNDRFFAVRPEGSVSTLKIQRTERGDSAVYLCASSRGPEETQYFGPGTRLLVL.

This clonotype was detected ten times or more. The chain carries TRBV5-8 and TRBJ2-3; D might be TRBD2 (6 bases). V lost 1 base, J lost 6 bases, and 21 bases lay in between. Germline-derived CDR1 and CDR2 are SGHTS and YDEGEE. The CDR3 is 17 residues long. The CDR3 loop reads CASSLIFLADLKDTQYF. The DNA for the CDR3 is TGTGCCAGCAGCTTGATTTTTTTAGCGGACCTCAAGGATACGCAGTATTTT. The full variable domain, rest sourced from reference TRBV5-8 and TRBJ2-3, is EAGVTQSPTHLIKTRGQQATLRCSPISGHTSVYWYQQALGLGLQFLLWYDEGEERNRGNFPPRFSGRQFPNYSSELNVNALELEDSALYLCASSLIFLADLKDTQYFGPGTRLTVL.

The chain carries TRBV24-1 and TRBJ1-1; unclear D gene. CDR1 KGHDR and CDR2 SFDVKD come from the germline V gene. The V and J ends lost 7 bases and 3 bases respectively, with 8 bases between them. The CDR3 is made up of 12 amino acids. Here the CDR3 DNA reads TGTGCCACCAGGGACGAGTACACTGAAGCTTTCTTT. Translating gives CATRDEYTEAFF.

The CDR3 DNA reads TGTGCCAGCAGTTTAGTCGGGACAGCCCAAGAGACCCAGTACTTC. It encodes CASSLVGTAQETQYF. The V and J genes are TRBV27 and TRBJ2-5; TRBD1 agrees at 7 bases. There are 15 residues in the CDR3. Germline CDR1 MNHEY, CDR2 SMNVEV (reference sequence). J gave up 1 base and V 2 bases, and 4 bases lay outside the gene matches.

This clonotype was counted at least ten times. The V call is TRBV7-6, the J call TRBJ1-5, with a possible D match to TRBD1 (6 bases). Trimming cost V 4 bases and J 5 bases, with 9 bases left between them. The germline V gene encodes CDR1 SGHVS and CDR2 FNYEAQ. The CDR3 is 13 amino acids. CDR3 region: CASSSRQDQPQHF. CDR3 bases: TGTGCCAGCAGCTCCCGACAGGATCAGCCCCAGCATTTT. Based on the CDR3 plus reference TRBV7-6 and TRBJ1-5, the full variable domain is GAGVSQSPRYKVTKRGQDVALRCDPISGHVSLYWYRQALGQGPEFLTYFNYEAQQDKSGLPNDRFSAERPEGSISTLTIQRTEQRDSAMYRCASSSRQDQPQHFGDGTRLSIL.